Below are 29 T cell receptor beta chains sequenced from a single sample in a study of TIL therapy for anti-PD-1-resistant metastatic lung cancer. Described time point: pre-treatment sample, taken before nivolumab and TIL therapy. The tumor samples were excised metastases, mostly pleural nodules or supraclavicular lymph nodes. Sequencing used immunoSEQ v3. Here immunoSEQ multiplex PCR was the method, and the copy in TCRdb shows in-frame clones only, minus some. This table has approximately 5,000 clones, 64% appearing once. Sequenced here: tumor tissue, sampled at baseline. These receptors all stem from a man between 65 and 85 years old with non-small cell lung cancer.

This chain joins TRBV27 and TRBJ1-5; 7 nucleotides align to TRBD1. Trimming removed 4 bases from V and 7 bases from J; junction bases left unmatched: 7. The CDR3 has 14 amino acids. Germline V gene lookup returns CDR1 MNHEY and CDR2 SMNVEV (reference sequence). CDR3: CASSYKGASQPQHF. CDR3 coding DNA: TGTGCCAGCAGTTATAAGGGGGCGAGCCAGCCCCAGCATTTT.

This chain uses TRBV19 with TRBJ2-3; D remains unclear. Germline CDR1 and CDR2: LNHDA and SQIVND (reference sequence). This CDR3 has 12 amino acids. The germline V and J ends were trimmed by 8 bases and 1 base, with 7 bases remaining between them. The chain's CDR3 is CASQVGTDTQYF. In DNA form, the CDR3 reads TGTGCCAGTCAGGTCGGCACAGATACGCAGTATTTT.

This chain links TRBV13 with TRBJ2-6; D is unclear. The CDR3 is 21 residues long. Trimming removed 0 bases from V and 0 bases from J, with 21 bases in between. CDR1 is PRHDT, CDR2 FYEKMQ, per germline (reference sequence). CDR3 DNA: TGTGCCAGCAGCTTAGGACATCTTTTTATCGACCCATACTCTGGGGCCAACGTCCTGACTTTC. It yields the protein CASSLGHLFIDPYSGANVLTF.

This clone was picked up a small number of times. This sequence joins TRBV28 and TRBJ2-7, with 10 bases matching TRBD2. CDR3 length equals 16 residues. Per germline, CDR1 MDHEN and CDR2 SYDVKM. Losses at the gene ends were 7 bases for V and 4 bases for J; bases not matched to a gene: 13. CDR3 region: CASTPEWTSGLYEQYF. In nucleotides, the CDR3 is TGTGCCAGCACCCCAGAGTGGACTAGCGGATTGTACGAGCAGTACTTC.

The chain links TRBV11-3 to TRBJ2-1; 9 bases align to TRBD1. V was clipped by 5 bases and J by 6 bases; unmatched bases: 5. The CDR3 spans 14 residues. Germline-derived CDR1 and CDR2 are SGHNT and YENEEA. In DNA, the CDR3 is TGTGCCAGCAGCCAAATACAGGGGGCCAATGAGCAGTTCTTC. Amino acid sequence: CASSQIQGANEQFF.

The J gene is TRBJ1-1, the V gene TRBV2; D is possibly TRBD1 (6 bases). CDR1 is SNHLY and CDR2 is FYNNEI in the germline V gene. The ends were cut back, 7 bases at V and 3 bases at J, with 12 bases in the middle. CDR3 length: 13 amino acids. This CDR3 is CASTQGRDTEAFF. In nucleotides, the CDR3 is TGTGCCAGCACGCAGGGGAGGGACACTGAAGCTTTCTTT. The full variable domain, rest sourced from reference TRBV2 and TRBJ1-1, is EPEVTQTPSHQVTQMGQEVILRCVPISNHLYFYWYRQILGQKVEFLVSFYNNEISEKSEIFDDQFSVERPDGSNFTLKIRSTKLEDSAMYFCASTQGRDTEAFFGQGTRLTVV.

This chain uses TRBV4-2 with TRBJ2-7; 12 nucleotides line up with TRBD2. V lost 3 bases and J lost 6; bases outside the gene matches: 6. Germline CDR1 reads LGHNA; CDR2 reads YNFKEQ. The CDR3 contains 15 residues. The CDR3 sequence: CASSQGLAGGTEQYF. The CDR3 region has the DNA TGTGCCAGCAGCCAGGGTCTAGCGGGAGGGACCGAGCAGTACTTC.

This sequence joins TRBV13 and TRBJ1-1; D is possibly TRBD1 (5 bases). This CDR3 has 15 amino acids. Germline V gene data show CDR1 as PRHDT and CDR2 as FYEKMQ (reference sequence). With 5 bases removed from V and 0 bases from J, the gap between germline ends came to 13 bases. The CDR3 sequence is CASSRMTDMNTEAFF. The CDR3 bases are TGTGCCAGCAGCCGAATGACGGACATGAACACTGAAGCTTTCTTT.

In this sample, this clone turned up a few times. The chain joins TRBV28 to TRBJ2-7, with D possibly being TRBD1 or TRBD2 (5 bases each). This CDR3 is 14 amino acids long. Deletions cut 4 bases from V and 2 bases from J, with 12 bases between. From germline, CDR1 is MDHEN and CDR2 SYDVKM. Here the CDR3 DNA reads TGTGCCAGCAGTTCAACGGGGCCCCCCTACGAGCAGTACTTC. As protein: CASSSTGPPYEQYF.

The chain recombines TRBV7-2 with TRBJ2-3; TRBD2 agrees at 10 bases. CDR3 length equals 15 residues. J gave up 2 bases and V 6 bases, and 5 bases lay outside the gene matches. The germline V gene encodes CDR1 SGHTA and CDR2 FQGNSA. The DNA for the CDR3 is TGTGCCAGCAGTAATAGCGGGAGGTCCACAGATACGCAGTATTTT. Translation gives CASSNSGRSTDTQYF.

This clone occurred a few times. The chain has TRBV7-2 and TRBJ2-1, with 12 bases fitting TRBD2. The CDR3 covers 14 residues. J was trimmed by 8 bases and V by 11 bases; bases with no gene match: 10. Germline loops: CDR1 SGHTA, CDR2 FQGNSA. The CDR3: CASRPSGRDDEQFF. The CDR3 bases are TGTGCCTCGCGACCTAGCGGGAGGGACGATGAGCAGTTCTTC.

This clone showed up just a few times. The chain links TRBV2 to TRBJ2-2; weak D call: TRBD2 (6 bases). CDR1 is SNHLY, CDR2 FYNNEI, per germline. The CDR3 is made up of 16 amino acids. Trimming removed 4 bases from V and 0 bases from J, with 12 bases in between. The CDR3 region has the DNA TGTGCCAGCAGTGCCCAGGGAGGACCGAACACCGGGGAGCTGTTTTTT. Its protein is CASSAQGGPNTGELFF.

The chain recombines TRBV10-1 with TRBJ2-3; no definite D call. The CDR3 runs 17 residues. CDR1 and CDR2 from the germline V gene are WNHNN and SYGVQD (reference sequence). V lost 3 bases and J 2 bases, leaving 18 bases between the germline ends. The CDR3 nucleotides are TGCGCCAGCAGTGACCCTTTGAGGAGCAACACCACAGATACGCAGTATTTT. The encoded protein is CASSDPLRSNTTDTQYF.

The rearrangement joins TRBV6-4 to TRBJ1-1, with D unclear. The CDR3 length is 15 residues. Looked up from germline, CDR1 is MRHNA and CDR2 is SNTAGT. V lost 3 bases and J lost 1, with 12 bases in between. Here the CDR3 reads CASSEWTDKNTEAFF. The CDR3 region has the DNA TGTGCCAGCAGTGAATGGACCGACAAGAACACTGAAGCTTTCTTT.

The V and J genes are TRBV5-1 and TRBJ2-7, with D possibly matching TRBD2 (5 bases). V gave up 3 bases and J gave up 2 bases, with 6 bases separating them. Germline CDR1 reads SGHRS; CDR2 reads YFSETQ. This CDR3 region has 12 residues. The CDR3 DNA reads TGCGCCAGCAGCTCCGGGGCCTACGAGCAGTACTTC. As protein: CASSSGAYEQYF.

This chain uses TRBV28 with TRBJ2-1; D ambiguous. Germline lookup yields CDR1 MDHEN and CDR2 SYDVKM. This CDR3 has 12 amino acids. Trimming removed 2 bases from V and 5 bases from J, with 4 bases in between. CDR3 nucleotides: TGTGCCAGCAGTTTAAACCACAATGAGCAGTTCTTC. This encodes CASSLNHNEQFF. The full variable domain, with the rest looked up from reference TRBV28 and TRBJ2-1, is DVKVTQSSRYLVKRTGEKVFLECVQDMDHENMFWYRQDPGLGLRLIYFSYDVKMKEKGDIPEGYSVSREKKERFSLILESASTNQTSMYLCASSLNHNEQFFGPGTRLTVL.

The genes are TRBV6-5 and TRBJ2-7, with D possibly being TRBD2 (5 bases). There are 13 residues in the CDR3. V gave up 7 bases and J gave up 0 bases, with 10 bases separating them. Germline V gene sequence: CDR1 MNHEY, CDR2 SVGAGI. The CDR3 reads CASMRANSYEQYF. The DNA for the CDR3 is TGTGCCAGCATGCGGGCAAACTCCTACGAGCAGTACTTC.

This clone was seen only a few times. The chain couples TRBV7-2 to TRBJ1-1; no firm D call. With 1 base removed from V and 0 bases from J, the gap between germline ends came to 6 bases. Germline V gives CDR1 SGHTA, CDR2 FQGNSA. The CDR3 is made up of 14 amino acids. The CDR3: CASSLEGMNTEAFF. The CDR3 DNA reads as TGTGCCAGCAGCTTAGAGGGAATGAACACTGAAGCTTTCTTT.

The chain recombines TRBV7-7 with TRBJ2-1; TRBD1 matches 8 bases. Trimming took 5 bases from V and 0 from J; bases not matched to a gene: 3. Germline CDR1 reads SSHAT; CDR2 reads FNYEAQ (reference sequence). The length of the CDR3 is 15 residues. CDR3 coding DNA: TGTGCCAGCAGCCGCGGACAGGGCTCCTACAATGAGCAGTTCTTC. Amino acids: CASSRGQGSYNEQFF.

V gene TRBV29-1 combines with J gene TRBJ2-7, with 9 bases aligning to TRBD1. The germline CDR1 and CDR2 sequences are SQVTM and ANQGSEA. The CDR3 spans 14 residues. With 6 bases clipped from V and 0 bases from J, the junction kept 6 bases outside the gene matches. CDR3 DNA: TGCAGCGTCTCCGGGACAGGGTCCTCCTACGAGCAGTACTTC. Translated: CSVSGTGSSYEQYF.

A few counts support this clone. The rearrangement joins TRBV6-5 to TRBJ2-1; D is unresolved. CDR3 size: 13 residues. V was cut by 2 bases and J by 5 bases, with 7 bases left in between. In germline, CDR1 is MNHEY, CDR2 SVGAGI. Written as DNA, the CDR3 is TGTGCCAGCAGTTACCAGCCCCACAATGAGCAGTTCTTC. Translating gives CASSYQPHNEQFF.

The V and J genes are TRBV10-1 and TRBJ2-2; maybe TRBD1 (5 bases). The CDR3 covers 15 residues. V lost 2 bases to trimming and J lost 6 bases, with 13 bases between them. Germline V CDR1 and CDR2: WNHNN, SYGVQD (reference sequence). CDR3 nucleotide sequence: TGCGCCAGCAGTGAGAGGCAGGGTAGCTCCGGGGAGCTGTTTTTT. This codes for CASSERQGSSGELFF.

The rearrangement links TRBV27 to TRBJ1-5; 12 bases fit TRBD1. Per germline, CDR1 MNHEY and CDR2 SMNVEV (reference sequence). Unmatched junction bases numbered 13, after V lost 8 bases and J lost 2 bases. CDR3 length equals 18 residues. CDR3 sequence (DNA): TGTGCCAGCGGGGCCGGGACAGGGGGCGTTCCGGGCAATCAGCCCCAGCATTTT. It codes for CASGAGTGGVPGNQPQHF.

Concerning this clone: One end of the junction does not line up with germline, which may come from a read error. This chain connects TRBV5-8 to TRBJ2-5; the D is unclear. Germline V CDR1 and CDR2: SGHTS, YDEGEE. This CDR3 has 12 amino acids. CDR3 residues: CASTLNQETQYF. The CDR3 DNA sequence: TGTGCCAGCACCTTGAACCAAGAGACCCAGTACTTC.

V usage is TRBV6-1 and J usage is TRBJ1-2, with 8 bases that match TRBD1. Germline trimming cut 2 bases from V and 2 bases from J; bases unmatched to any gene: 10. CDR1 is MNHNS and CDR2 is SASEGT in the germline V gene. This CDR3 is built from 17 residues. CDR3 bases: TGTGCCAGCAGTGAAAAGGGGACCCGGACAGGGAACTATGGCTACACCTTC. It translates to CASSEKGTRTGNYGYTF.

In this sample, this clone turned up a few times. The chain links TRBV5-4 to TRBJ1-2, with 10 bases aligning to TRBD1. With 3 bases clipped from V and 6 bases from J, the junction kept 8 bases outside the gene matches. Germline values: CDR1 SGHNT, CDR2 YYREEE (reference sequence). The CDR3 consists of 15 residues. The CDR3 DNA reads TGTGCCAGCAGCTCACCGACAGGGGGCACTAATGGCTACACCTTC. Encoded protein: CASSSPTGGTNGYTF.

This clone was seen more than once but under ten times. The CDR3: CATSRDGAYEQYF. The CDR3 DNA reads as TGTGCCACCTCAAGGGATGGAGCCTACGAGCAGTACTTC. V usage is TRBV2 and J usage is TRBJ2-7; no clear D gene. Between the trimmed V and J ends, which lost 10 bases and 2 bases, there was a span of 15 bases. CDR1 is SNHLY and CDR2 is FYNNEI in the germline V gene. CDR3 size: 13 residues. Looking up the rest from reference TRBV2 and TRBJ2-7 gives the full variable domain: EPEVTQTPSHQVTQMGQEVILRCVPISNHLYFYWYRQILGQKVEFLVSFYNNEISEKSEIFDDQFSVERPDGSNFTLKIRSTKLEDSAMYFCATSRDGAYEQYFGPGTRLTVT.

This rearrangement joins TRBV28 to TRBJ2-3; either TRBD1 or TRBD2 may fit D (5 bases each). Germline CDR1 reads MDHEN; CDR2 reads SYDVKM. The CDR3 covers 13 residues. The CDR3 DNA reads TGTGCAGCAGGGAGCAGTCGCACAGATACGCAGTATTTT. This codes for CAAGSSRTDTQYF.

The chain recombines TRBV4-2 with TRBJ1-4, with a tentative D call TRBD1 (6 bases). V lost 3 bases and J 5 bases, leaving 16 bases between the germline ends. The CDR3 extends over 16 amino acids. The germline V gene has CDR1 LGHNA and CDR2 YNFKEQ. The CDR3 DNA reads TGTGCCAGCAGCCACCACAAGGGGCAGGGGAATGAAAAACTGTTTTTT. It specifies CASSHHKGQGNEKLFF.